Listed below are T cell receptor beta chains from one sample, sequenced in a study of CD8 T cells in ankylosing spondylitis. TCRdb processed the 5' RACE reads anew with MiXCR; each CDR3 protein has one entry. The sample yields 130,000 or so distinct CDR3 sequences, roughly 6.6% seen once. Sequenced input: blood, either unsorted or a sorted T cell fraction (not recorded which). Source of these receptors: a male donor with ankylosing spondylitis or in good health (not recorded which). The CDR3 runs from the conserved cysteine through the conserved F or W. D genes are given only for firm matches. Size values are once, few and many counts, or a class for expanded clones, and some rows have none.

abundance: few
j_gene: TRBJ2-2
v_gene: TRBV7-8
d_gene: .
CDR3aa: CASSPLDKNTGELFF
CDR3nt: TGTGCCAGCAGCCCCCTTGACAAGAACACCGGGGAGCTGTTTTTT

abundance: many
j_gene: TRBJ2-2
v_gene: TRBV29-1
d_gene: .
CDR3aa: CSVFSGELFF
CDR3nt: TGCAGCGTTTTTAGTGGGGAGCTGTTTTTT

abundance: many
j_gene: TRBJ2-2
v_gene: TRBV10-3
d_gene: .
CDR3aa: CAISRDPPNTGELFF
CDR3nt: TGTGCCATCAGCCGGGACCCTCCGAACACCGGGGAGCTGTTTTTT

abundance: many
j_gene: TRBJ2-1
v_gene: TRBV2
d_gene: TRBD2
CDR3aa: CASRPPWGGIYNEQFF
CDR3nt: TGTGCCAGCAGGCCGCCGTGGGGGGGGATCTACAATGAGCAGTTCTTC

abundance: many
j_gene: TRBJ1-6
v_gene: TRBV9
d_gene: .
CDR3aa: CASSVGGIAPLHF
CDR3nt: TGTGCCAGCAGCGTAGGAGGAATAGCCCCCCTCCACTTT

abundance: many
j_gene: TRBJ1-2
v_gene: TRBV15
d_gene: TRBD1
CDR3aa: CATSRDDLVDRGNGYTF
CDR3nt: TGTGCCACCAGCAGAGATGACCTCGTGGACAGGGGGAATGGCTACACCTTC

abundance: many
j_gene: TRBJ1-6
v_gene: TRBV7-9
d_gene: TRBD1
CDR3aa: CASSLGQGARSPLHF
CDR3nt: TGTGCCAGCAGCTTGGGACAGGGGGCTCGATCACCCCTCCACTTT

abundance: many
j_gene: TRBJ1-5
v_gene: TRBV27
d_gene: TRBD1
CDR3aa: CASRGQGGIKFGNQPQHF
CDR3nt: TGTGCCAGCAGAGGACAGGGCGGAATTAAGTTCGGCAATCAGCCCCAGCATTTT

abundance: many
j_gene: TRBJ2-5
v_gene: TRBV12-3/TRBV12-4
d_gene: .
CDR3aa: CASSSAAETQYF
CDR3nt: TGTGCCAGCAGTTCCGCGGCGGAGACCCAGTACTTC

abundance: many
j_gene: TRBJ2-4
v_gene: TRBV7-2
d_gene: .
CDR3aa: CASSPSLQLRMDVLAKNIQYF
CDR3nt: TGTGCCAGCAGTCCTAGCTTACAGTTGCGGATGGACGTGCTAGCCAAAAACATTCAGTACTTC

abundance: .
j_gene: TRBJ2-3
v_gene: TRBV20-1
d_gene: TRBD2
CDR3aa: CSALSGGAGTDTQYF
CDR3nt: TGCAGTGCTCTTAGCGGGGGGGCCGGCACAGATACGCAGTATTTT

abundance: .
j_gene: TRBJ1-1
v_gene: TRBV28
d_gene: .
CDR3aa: CASRPGGGITEAFF
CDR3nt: TGTGCCAGCAGGCCGGGGGGCGGAATCACTGAAGCTTTCTTT

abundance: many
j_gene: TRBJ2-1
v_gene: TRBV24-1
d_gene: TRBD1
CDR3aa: CATSDPRQGSGEQFF
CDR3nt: TGTGCCACCAGTGATCCGCGACAGGGGTCGGGCGAGCAGTTCTTC

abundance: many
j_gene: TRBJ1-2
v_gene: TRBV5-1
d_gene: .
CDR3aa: CASSLSAVDYGYTF
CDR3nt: TGCGCCAGCAGCTTGTCGGCGGTTGACTATGGCTACACCTTC

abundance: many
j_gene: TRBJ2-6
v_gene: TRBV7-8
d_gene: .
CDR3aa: CASSLGSGANVLTF
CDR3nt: TGTGCCAGCAGCTTAGGCTCTGGGGCCAACGTCCTGACTTTC

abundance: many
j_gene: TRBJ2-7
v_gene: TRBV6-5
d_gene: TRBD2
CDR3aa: CASSYEASGPYEQYF
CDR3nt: TGTGCCAGCAGTTACGAGGCTAGCGGTCCCTACGAGCAGTACTTC

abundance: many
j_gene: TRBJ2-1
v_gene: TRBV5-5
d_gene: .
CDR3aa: CASSLVLAVIYNEQFF
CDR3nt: TGTGCCAGCAGCTTGGTATTAGCGGTCATATACAATGAGCAGTTCTTC

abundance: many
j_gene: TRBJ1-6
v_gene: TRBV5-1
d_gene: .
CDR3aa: CASSPTGTNSPLHF
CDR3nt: TGCGCCAGCAGCCCAACAGGGACTAATTCACCCCTCCACTTT

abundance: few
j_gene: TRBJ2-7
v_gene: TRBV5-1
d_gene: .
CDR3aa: CASSLVWGTEAEQYF
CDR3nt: TGCGCCAGCAGCTTGGTGTGGGGGACTGAAGCCGAGCAGTACTTC

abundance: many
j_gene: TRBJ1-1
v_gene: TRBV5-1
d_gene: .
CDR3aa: CASSRDLGNTEAFF
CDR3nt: TGCGCCAGCAGCCGGGATTTAGGGAACACTGAAGCTTTCTTT

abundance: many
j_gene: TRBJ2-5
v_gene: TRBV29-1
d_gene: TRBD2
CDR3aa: CSVVSGGETQYF
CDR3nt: TGCAGCGTTGTTTCGGGGGGAGAGACCCAGTACTTC

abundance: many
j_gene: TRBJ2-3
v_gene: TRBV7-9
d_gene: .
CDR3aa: CASSPGVGADTQYF
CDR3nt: TGTGCCAGCAGCCCCGGGGTGGGAGCAGATACGCAGTATTTT

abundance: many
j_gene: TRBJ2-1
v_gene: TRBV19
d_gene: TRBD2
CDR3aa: CASSGLAGGEQFF
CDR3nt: TGTGCCAGTTCAGGTCTAGCGGGAGGCGAGCAGTTCTTC

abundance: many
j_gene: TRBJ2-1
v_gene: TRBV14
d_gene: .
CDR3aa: CASSQEVSTRYNEQFF
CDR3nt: TGTGCCAGCAGCCAAGAAGTGTCCACGCGGTACAATGAGCAGTTCTTC

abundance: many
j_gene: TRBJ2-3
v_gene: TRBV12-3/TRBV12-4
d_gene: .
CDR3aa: CASSSQRTGWGDTQYF
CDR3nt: TGTGCCAGCAGTTCCCAGCGTACAGGGTGGGGAGATACGCAGTATTTT

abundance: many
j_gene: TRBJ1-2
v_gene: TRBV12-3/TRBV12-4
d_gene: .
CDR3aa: CASSLLAATNYGYTF
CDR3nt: TGTGCCAGCAGTTTACTGGCAGCAACTAACTATGGCTACACCTTC